A single sample gave rise to the 14 T cell receptor beta chains below, sequenced in a study of blood T cell repertoires in COVID-19. Data came from immunoSEQ multiplex PCR; TCRdb stores just in-frame clones and leaves some out. The profile shows some 340,000 clones, 85% to 95% of them singletons. The sequenced material came from PBMCs or T cells enriched from blood (not recorded which). The source of these receptors is a woman between 25 and 40 years old who had been exposed to COVID-19.

The chain recombines TRBV9 with TRBJ2-1; TRBD2 matches at 8 bases. Trimming cost V 0 bases and J 2 bases; bases outside gene matches: 1. The CDR3 consists of 15 residues. CDR1 is SGDLS, CDR2 YYNGEE, per germline. The CDR3 DNA reads as TGTGCCAGCAGCGTAGAAGCGGGGGCCTACAATGAGCAGTTCTTC. Its protein is CASSVEAGAYNEQFF.

This clone has a handful of counts. The rearrangement uses TRBV10-3 and TRBJ1-6; 7 bases are a match to TRBD1. CDR1 and CDR2 from the germline V gene are ENHRY and SYGVKD. This CDR3 spans 14 amino acids. With 2 bases clipped from V and 8 bases from J, the junction kept 3 bases outside the gene matches. The CDR3 loop is CAISEGQADSPLHF. CDR3 DNA: TGTGCCATCAGTGAGGGACAGGCGGATTCACCCCTCCACTTT.

The chain employs TRBV25-1 and TRBJ1-5; a weak D match, TRBD1 (5 bases). The CDR3 runs 15 residues. V shed 2 bases and J shed 4 bases, with 12 bases lying between them. Germline V gene sequence: CDR1 MGHDK, CDR2 SYGVNS. CDR3 in DNA: TGTGCCAGCAGTGAAGGGGGGAGGGTGAATCAGCCCCAGCATTTT. It specifies CASSEGGRVNQPQHF.

This chain connects TRBV19 to TRBJ1-6; no firm D call. The CDR3 contains 14 residues. Trimming removed 9 bases at V and 3 bases at J, with 12 bases between. CDR1 and CDR2 (germline): LNHDA, SQIVND (reference sequence). CDR3 sequence reads: CASQPSDYNSPLHF. The CDR3 nucleotides read TGTGCCAGCCAGCCGAGCGACTATAATTCACCCCTCCACTTT.

For the CDR3, the DNA is TGTGCCAGCTCACCTATAGCATCCGACAATGAGCAGTTCTTC. Encoded protein: CASSPIASDNEQFF. J is TRBJ2-1 and V is TRBV18; D is uncertain. Germline CDR1 KGHSH, CDR2 LQKENI. The CDR3 loop spans 14 amino acids. Trimming left V 3 bases short and J 5 bases short, with 11 bases between.

The J gene is TRBJ1-1, the V gene TRBV7-3, with D possibly TRBD1 on 5 matching bases. Germline V gene data show CDR1 as SGHTA and CDR2 as FQGTGA. This CDR3 comprises 14 residues. Trimming left V 6 bases short and J 1 base short, with 12 bases between. For the CDR3, the DNA is TGTGCCAGCAGTAGGACACAATCGAACACTGAAGCTTTCTTT. Amino acid sequence: CASSRTQSNTEAFF.

This clone showed up just once. This chain links TRBV3-1 (or the pseudogene TRBV3-2) with TRBJ1-6, with a weak D call TRBD1 (6 bases). The CDR3 extends over 14 amino acids. CDR1 LGHDT and CDR2 YNNKEL come from the germline V gene (reference sequence). V lost 4 bases and J 6 bases, leaving 10 bases between the germline ends. The chain's CDR3 is CASSLQGVNSPLHF. The CDR3 DNA is TGTGCCAGCAGCCTACAGGGCGTTAATTCACCCCTCCACTTT.

This clone was detected only once. The chain's CDR3 is CASSLVGTSGGYNEQFF. CDR3 DNA sequence: TGTGCCAGCAGCTTAGTAGGGACTAGCGGGGGGTACAATGAGCAGTTCTTC. The chain recombines TRBV7-2 with TRBJ2-1, with 15 bases matching TRBD2. Germline assignment: CDR1 SGHTA and CDR2 FQGNSA. This CDR3 contains 17 residues. With V trimmed by 1 base and J by 4 bases, 2 bases remained unmatched.

This chain links TRBV11-2 with TRBJ1-1, with a weak D call TRBD1 (6 bases). Germline lookup yields CDR1 SGHAT and CDR2 FQNNGV. Trimming cost V 1 base and J 3 bases, with 12 bases left between them. CDR3 length: 15 residues. CDR3 in amino acids: CASSLVGQGHTEAFF. In DNA form, the CDR3 reads TGTGCCAGCAGCTTAGTGGGCCAGGGGCACACTGAAGCTTTCTTT.

The rearrangement joins TRBV6-1 to TRBJ1-2, with D perhaps matching TRBD1 (6 bases). The germline gives CDR1 MNHNS, CDR2 SASEGT. The CDR3 covers 13 residues. The V and J ends lost 3 bases and 6 bases respectively, with 11 bases between them. The CDR3 DNA follows: TGTGCCAGCAGTGACAGGGGTTTTAATGGCTACACCTTC. Translation: CASSDRGFNGYTF.

This rearrangement joins TRBV7-9 to TRBJ1-2, with D tentatively TRBD1 (5 bases). The CDR3 length is 13 residues. The ends were cut back, 3 bases at V and 8 bases at J, with 13 bases in the middle. Per the germline V gene, CDR1 is SEHNR and CDR2 is FQNEAQ (reference sequence). The CDR3 protein is CASSLERGVGYTF. The CDR3 region has the DNA TGTGCCAGCAGCTTGGAGCGGGGGGTCGGCTACACCTTC.

V is TRBV27 and J is TRBJ1-5; 7 bases are a match to TRBD1. CDR1 is MNHEY and CDR2 is SMNVEV in the germline V gene (reference sequence). This CDR3 is built from 15 residues. Trimming cost V 2 bases and J 6 bases; bases outside gene matches: 7. This chain's CDR3 is CASSLTGVKGQPQHF. CDR3 DNA sequence: TGTGCCAGCAGTTTAACAGGGGTAAAAGGTCAGCCCCAGCATTTT.

In this sample, this clone turned up once. Different DNA sequences within this sample yield the same CDR3. The CDR3 nucleotides are TGTGCCAGCAGCTTTGAGGGAAGCTATGGCTACACCTTC. This codes for CASSFEGSYGYTF. The V gene is TRBV7-9, the J gene TRBJ1-2; unclear D gene. Germline CDR1 is SEHNR and CDR2 is FQNEAQ (reference sequence). The CDR3 runs to 13 residues. V lost 3 bases to trimming and J lost 4 bases, with 9 bases between them.

This rearrangement joins TRBV5-4 to TRBJ2-3; 10 bases agree with TRBD1. The trim removed 7 bases at V and 1 base at J, leaving 0 bases unmatched. CDR1 is SGHNT, CDR2 YYREEE, per germline (reference sequence). CDR3 length: 13 amino acids. The CDR3 DNA reads as TGTGCCAGCGGACAGGGGGGCACAGATACGCAGTATTTT. This gives the protein CASGQGGTDTQYF.